A single sample is the source of the 24 T cell receptor beta chains below, sequenced in a study of early stage breast cancer tumors. Clones were sequenced by immunoSEQ multiplex PCR, and TCRdb holds only the in-frame ones, with some missing. Of about 46,000 clones listed, around 80% are singletons. Source material: blood. Receptor source: a person in their 40s with breast cancer.

The genes are TRBV18 and TRBJ2-3, with D possibly matching TRBD1 (6 bases). The V end lost 3 bases, the J end lost 4 bases, and 14 bases lay between the germline ends. The CDR3 runs to 15 residues. CDR1 and CDR2 (germline): KGHSH, LQKENI. The CDR3 spells CASSPRDRGSDTQYF. As DNA, the CDR3 is TGTGCCAGCTCACCCCGGGATAGGGGGTCAGATACGCAGTATTTT.

This chain links TRBV10-2 with TRBJ1-2, with D possibly being TRBD1 (6 bases). The CDR3 extends over 14 amino acids. Germline assignment: CDR1 WSHSY and CDR2 SAAADI. V lost 7 bases, J lost 6 bases, and 18 bases lay in between. The CDR3 region has the DNA TGCGCCAGCACCAACGCCCAGGGGACGGATGGCTACACCTTC. This sequence encodes CASTNAQGTDGYTF.

This sequence joins TRBV19 and TRBJ1-5, with D possibly matching TRBD1 (5 bases). Germline V gives CDR1 LNHDA, CDR2 SQIVND (reference sequence). V was clipped by 6 bases and J by 2 bases, with 11 bases between them. The CDR3 has 14 residues. Here the CDR3 DNA reads TGTGCCAGTAGAGGCCCAGGGCGCAATCAGCCCCAGCATTTT. Amino acid sequence: CASRGPGRNQPQHF.

In its sample, this clone was seen a few times. CDR3 residues: CASSLQTGRNTEAFF. The CDR3 DNA follows: TGCGCCAGCAGCCTTCAGACAGGGAGAAACACTGAAGCTTTCTTT. The rearrangement uses TRBV4-1 and TRBJ1-1; TRBD1 agrees at 7 bases. The CDR3 contains 15 residues. Germline loops: CDR1 MGHRA, CDR2 YSYEKL. With 4 bases clipped from V and 2 bases from J, the junction kept 7 bases outside the gene matches.

V is TRBV5-1 and J is TRBJ2-3; a possible D gene is TRBD2 (5 bases). The germline V and J ends were trimmed by 0 bases and 2 bases, with 13 bases remaining between them. The CDR3 has 16 residues. In germline, CDR1 is SGHRS, CDR2 YFSETQ. The CDR3 loop reads CASSLGASRATDTQYF. The CDR3 DNA reads as TGCGCCAGCAGCTTGGGAGCTAGCCGAGCCACAGATACGCAGTATTTT.

V and J are TRBV5-1 and TRBJ2-2, with 11 positions matching TRBD1. Losses at the gene ends were 2 bases for V and 2 bases for J; bases not matched to a gene: 5. CDR1 and CDR2 from the germline V gene are SGHRS and YFSETQ. CDR3 length: 17 amino acids. CDR3: CASSFRTGGFNTGELFF. The CDR3 DNA follows: TGCGCCAGCAGCTTTCGGACAGGGGGCTTCAACACCGGGGAGCTGTTTTTT.

This sequence joins TRBV7-2 and TRBJ2-3, with 10 nucleotides matching TRBD2. The germline V gene encodes CDR1 SGHTA and CDR2 FQGNSA. V gave up 5 bases and J gave up 4 bases; unmatched junction bases: 6. The CDR3 sequence is 15 residues long. The CDR3, as DNA: TGTGCCAGCAGCATTAGCGGGAGGAACGCAGATACGCAGTATTTT. Translating it yields CASSISGRNADTQYF. Variable domain in full (rest from reference TRBV7-2 and TRBJ2-3): GAGVSQSPSNKVTEKGKDVELRCDPISGHTALYWYRQSLGQGLEFLIYFQGNSAPDKSGLPSDRFSAERTGGSVSTLTIQRTQQEDSAVYLCASSISGRNADTQYFGPGTRLTVL.

The V gene is TRBV7-6, the J gene TRBJ2-5, with D unresolved. The CDR3 length is 14 residues. Germline V gives CDR1 SGHVS, CDR2 FNYEAQ. The V and J ends lost 5 bases and 4 bases respectively, with 14 bases between them. In DNA, the CDR3 is TGTGCCAGCAGCCGACCCGGGCGCCCAGAGACCCAGTACTTC. Translation gives CASSRPGRPETQYF.

This rearrangement joins TRBV7-2 to TRBJ1-5, with 7 positions matching TRBD1. Germline trimming cut 5 bases from V and 7 bases from J; bases unmatched to any gene: 11. Germline V gene sequence: CDR1 SGHTA, CDR2 FQGNSA. CDR3 size: 15 residues. CDR3 amino acids: CASSLKTGIRQPQHF. The CDR3 nucleotides are TGTGCCAGCAGCCTTAAGACAGGGATTAGGCAGCCCCAGCATTTT. The variable domain in full, completed from reference TRBV7-2 and TRBJ1-5, reads GAGVSQSPSNKVTEKGKDVELRCDPISGHTALYWYRQSLGQGLEFLIYFQGNSAPDKSGLPSDRFSAERTGGSVSTLTIQRTQQEDSAVYLCASSLKTGIRQPQHFGDGTRLSIL.

This clone was counted a few times. This sequence joins TRBV6-1 and TRBJ1-2; TRBD1 agrees at 7 bases. From germline, CDR1 is MNHNS and CDR2 SASEGT. V shed 4 bases and J 8 bases; nucleotides not matched to a gene: 10. The CDR3 has 14 residues. DNA of the CDR3: TGTGCCAGCAGTGTATGGACAGGCCTGTCGGGCTACACCTTC. Its protein is CASSVWTGLSGYTF.

The genes are TRBV6-5 and TRBJ2-5; 8 positions match TRBD2. Looked up from germline, CDR1 is MNHEY and CDR2 is SVGAGI. Losses at the gene ends were 5 bases for V and 2 bases for J; bases not matched to a gene: 7. The CDR3 totals 15 residues. The CDR3 region has the DNA TGTGCCAGCAGTCCGCCGGGGGGGGGTCAAGAGACCCAGTACTTC. Its protein is CASSPPGGGQETQYF.

The chain links TRBV7-9 to TRBJ2-3; D unclear. With 0 bases removed from V and 8 bases from J, the gap between germline ends came to 15 bases. The CDR3 runs 15 residues. CDR1 and CDR2 from the germline V gene are SEHNR and FQNEAQ (reference sequence). CDR3 amino acids: CASSLALTGRVTQYF. The CDR3 DNA reads as TGTGCCAGCAGCTTAGCCCTGACGGGTAGGGTTACGCAGTATTTT.

This chain links TRBV5-5 with TRBJ1-4, with D hard to call. V dropped 0 bases and J dropped 5 bases, with 2 bases sitting between them. Germline V gene lookup returns CDR1 SGHKS and CDR2 YYEKEE (reference sequence). The CDR3 runs 12 residues. CDR3 coding DNA: TGTGCCAGCAGCTTGGGAAATGAAAAACTGTTTTTT. The encoded protein is CASSLGNEKLFF.

The chain uses TRBV11-2 and TRBJ2-1; the D gene is possibly TRBD2 (7 bases). The V gene lost 5 bases and the J gene lost 8 bases, with 16 bases spanning the gap. Germline values: CDR1 SGHAT, CDR2 FQNNGV. The CDR3 runs to 14 residues. The CDR3 bases are TGTGCCAGCAGCCCCGGGGGGCTGGCGGATGAGCAGTTCTTC. It translates to CASSPGGLADEQFF.

This sequence joins TRBV4-1 and TRBJ2-5, with 14 positions matching TRBD2. The CDR3 loop spans 17 amino acids. Unmatched junction bases numbered 9, after V lost 3 bases and J lost 6 bases. The V gene's germline CDR1 is MGHRA and CDR2 YSYEKL. The CDR3 DNA reads as TGCGCCAGCAGCCACGGGATGGGACTAGCGGGAGTCCAGACCCAGTACTTC. This sequence encodes CASSHGMGLAGVQTQYF.

The chain recombines TRBV10-2 with TRBJ2-7, with 7 bases fitting TRBD2. Trimming removed 8 bases from V and 0 bases from J; junction bases left unmatched: 4. Germline CDR1 and CDR2: WSHSY and SAAADI. The CDR3 sequence is 13 residues long. In DNA form, the CDR3 reads TGCGCCAGCTTAGCGGGTTTCTCCTACGAGCAGTACTTC. Translation gives CASLAGFSYEQYF.

The CDR3 DNA reads as TGTGCCAGCTCACCACCGCTCGGACAGGGTATCAATGAGCAGTTCTTC. It specifies CASSPPLGQGINEQFF. The rearrangement joins TRBV18 to TRBJ2-1; TRBD1 matches 8 bases. V dropped 0 bases and J dropped 6; count of bases not matched to a gene: 7. The CDR3 covers 16 residues. Germline values: CDR1 KGHSH, CDR2 LQKENI.

The chain joins TRBV27 to TRBJ2-3; TRBD2 agrees at 9 bases. The CDR3 runs 17 residues. V shed 3 bases and J 4 bases; nucleotides not matched to a gene: 11. From germline, CDR1 is MNHEY and CDR2 SMNVEV (reference sequence). The CDR3 is CASSLWIAGVSADTQYF. DNA for the CDR3: TGTGCCAGCAGTTTGTGGATAGCGGGAGTATCTGCAGATACGCAGTATTTT.

The V gene is TRBV18, the J gene TRBJ2-3; D gene unclear. The V gene lost 3 bases and the J gene lost 0 bases, with 16 bases spanning the gap. Germline V lookup: CDR1 KGHSH, CDR2 LQKENI. There are 17 residues in the CDR3. This CDR3 reads CASSPRSGISSTDTQYF. In DNA form, the CDR3 reads TGTGCCAGCTCACCTAGGTCTGGGATATCTAGCACAGATACGCAGTATTTT.

This rearrangement joins TRBV5-1 to TRBJ1-2, with D possibly being TRBD1 (5 bases). The germline V gene has CDR1 SGHRS and CDR2 YFSETQ. Deletions cut 0 bases from V and 4 bases from J, with 16 bases between. The CDR3 is 16 residues long. CDR3 DNA: TGCGCCAGCAGCTTGGCCGAGAGGGGATTCACCTATGGCTACACCTTC. It encodes CASSLAERGFTYGYTF.

The chain recombines TRBV11-3 with TRBJ2-5; D remains ambiguous. The CDR3 has 13 amino acids. Germline CDR1 is SGHNT and CDR2 is YENEEA. The V gene lost 0 bases and the J gene lost 6 bases, with 8 bases spanning the gap. CDR3 DNA sequence: TGTGCCAGCAGCTTAGATAGTCGGAAGACCCAGTACTTC. Its translation is CASSLDSRKTQYF.

The chain employs TRBV7-9 and TRBJ2-5; D call uncertain. Germline assignment: CDR1 SEHNR and CDR2 FQNEAQ (reference sequence). V lost 1 base and J 3 bases, leaving 9 bases between the germline ends. The CDR3 covers 14 residues. The DNA of the CDR3 is TGTGCCAGCAGCTTAGACCAAGGCGAAGAGACCCAGTACTTC. Its translation: CASSLDQGEETQYF.

The chain has TRBV7-9 and TRBJ1-2; 7 bases map to TRBD1. Germline V gives CDR1 SEHNR, CDR2 FQNEAQ (reference sequence). V was clipped by 2 bases and J by 6 bases; unmatched bases: 6. There are 14 residues in the CDR3. CDR3 protein: CASSLQGVENGYTF. The CDR3, as DNA: TGTGCCAGCAGCTTACAGGGGGTTGAAAATGGCTACACCTTC. Full variable domain (rest looked up from reference TRBV7-9 and TRBJ1-2): DTGVSQNPRHKITKRGQNVTFRCDPISEHNRLYWYRQTLGQGPEFLTYFQNEAQLEKSRLLSDRFSAERPKGSFSTLEIQRTEQGDSAMYLCASSLQGVENGYTFGSGTRLTVV.

V and J are TRBV27 and TRBJ1-5; no reliable D call. V was pared by 5 bases and J by 1 base, with 9 bases between. The germline V gene encodes CDR1 MNHEY and CDR2 SMNVEV (reference sequence). The CDR3 loop spans 14 amino acids. This CDR3 is CASSAGWSNQPQHF. DNA of the CDR3: TGTGCCAGCAGTGCGGGTTGGAGCAATCAGCCCCAGCATTTT.